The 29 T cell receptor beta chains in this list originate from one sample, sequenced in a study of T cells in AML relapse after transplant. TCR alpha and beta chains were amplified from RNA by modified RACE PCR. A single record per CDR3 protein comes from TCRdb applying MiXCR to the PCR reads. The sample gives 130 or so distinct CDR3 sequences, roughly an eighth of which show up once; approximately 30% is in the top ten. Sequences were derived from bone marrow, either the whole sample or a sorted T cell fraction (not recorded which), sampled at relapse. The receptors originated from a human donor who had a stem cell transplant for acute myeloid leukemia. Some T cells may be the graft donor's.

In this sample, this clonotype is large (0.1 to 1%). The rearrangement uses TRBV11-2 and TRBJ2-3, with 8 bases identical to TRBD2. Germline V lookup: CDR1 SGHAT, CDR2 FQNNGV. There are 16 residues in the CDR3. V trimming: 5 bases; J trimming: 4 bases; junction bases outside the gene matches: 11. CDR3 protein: CASSQSGTRRSDTQYF. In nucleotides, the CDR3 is TGTGCCAGCAGCCAAAGCGGGACTAGACGGTCAGATACGCAGTATTTT.

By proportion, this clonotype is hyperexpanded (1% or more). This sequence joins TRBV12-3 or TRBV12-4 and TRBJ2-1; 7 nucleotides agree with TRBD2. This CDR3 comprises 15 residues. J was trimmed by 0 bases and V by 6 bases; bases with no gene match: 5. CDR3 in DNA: TGTGCCAGCAGCCCGGGACTAAACTCCTACAATGAGCAGTTCTTC. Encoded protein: CASSPGLNSYNEQFF.

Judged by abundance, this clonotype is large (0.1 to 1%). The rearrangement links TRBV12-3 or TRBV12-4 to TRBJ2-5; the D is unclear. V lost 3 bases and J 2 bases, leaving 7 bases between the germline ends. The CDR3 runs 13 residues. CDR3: CASSFGGQETQYF. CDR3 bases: TGTGCCAGCAGTTTTGGCGGTCAAGAGACCCAGTACTTC.

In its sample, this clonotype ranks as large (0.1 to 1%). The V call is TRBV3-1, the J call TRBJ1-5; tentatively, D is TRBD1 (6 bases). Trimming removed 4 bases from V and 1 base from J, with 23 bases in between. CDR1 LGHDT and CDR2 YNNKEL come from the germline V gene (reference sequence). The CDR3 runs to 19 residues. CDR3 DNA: TGTGCCAGCAGCCCCCAAATCTGGGGGCCCGAAGGAAGCAATCAGCCCCAGCATTTT. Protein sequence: CASSPQIWGPEGSNQPQHF.

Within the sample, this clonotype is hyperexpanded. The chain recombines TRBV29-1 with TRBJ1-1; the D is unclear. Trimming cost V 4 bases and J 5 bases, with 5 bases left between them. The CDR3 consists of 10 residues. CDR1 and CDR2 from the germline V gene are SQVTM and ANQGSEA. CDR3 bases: TGCAGCGTTGTCGGGACTGAAGCTTTCTTT. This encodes CSVVGTEAFF.

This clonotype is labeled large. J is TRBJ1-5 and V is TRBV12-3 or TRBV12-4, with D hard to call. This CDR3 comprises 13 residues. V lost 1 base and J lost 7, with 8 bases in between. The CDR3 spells CASSLEGKQPQHF. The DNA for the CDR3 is TGTGCCAGCAGTTTAGAAGGGAAACAGCCCCAGCATTTT.

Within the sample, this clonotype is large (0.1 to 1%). The CDR3 loop reads CATSEVQGKNTEAFF. The CDR3, as DNA: TGTGCCACCAGTGAGGTTCAGGGGAAAAATACTGAAGCTTTCTTT. V usage is TRBV24-1 and J usage is TRBJ1-1, with D possibly matching TRBD1 (6 bases). Trimming took off 4 bases at V and 5 bases at J, with 16 bases between the two ends. Germline values: CDR1 KGHDR, CDR2 SFDVKD. The CDR3 extends over 15 amino acids.

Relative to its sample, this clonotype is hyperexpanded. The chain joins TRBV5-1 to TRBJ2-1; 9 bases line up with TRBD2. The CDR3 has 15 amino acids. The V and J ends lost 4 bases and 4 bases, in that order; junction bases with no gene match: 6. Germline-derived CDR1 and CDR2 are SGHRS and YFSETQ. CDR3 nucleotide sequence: TGCGCCAGCAGCGCTTCTAGCGGGGCGTACAATGAGCAGTTCTTC. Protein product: CASSASSGAYNEQFF.

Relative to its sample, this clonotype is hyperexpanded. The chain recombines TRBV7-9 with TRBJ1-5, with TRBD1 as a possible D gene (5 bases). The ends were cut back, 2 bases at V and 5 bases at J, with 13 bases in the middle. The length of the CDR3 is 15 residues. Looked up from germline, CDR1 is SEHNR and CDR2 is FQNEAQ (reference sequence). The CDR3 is CASSLTRAGDQPQHF. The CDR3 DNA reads TGTGCCAGCAGCTTAACCAGGGCGGGAGATCAGCCCCAGCATTTT.

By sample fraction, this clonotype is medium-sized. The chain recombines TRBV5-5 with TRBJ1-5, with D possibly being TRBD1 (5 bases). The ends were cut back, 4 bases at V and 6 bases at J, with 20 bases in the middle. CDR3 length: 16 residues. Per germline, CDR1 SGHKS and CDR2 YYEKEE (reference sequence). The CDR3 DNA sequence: TGTGCCAGCAGCCCAGCGGGGCTGGGGCTTCGTCAGCCCCAGCATTTT. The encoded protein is CASSPAGLGLRQPQHF.

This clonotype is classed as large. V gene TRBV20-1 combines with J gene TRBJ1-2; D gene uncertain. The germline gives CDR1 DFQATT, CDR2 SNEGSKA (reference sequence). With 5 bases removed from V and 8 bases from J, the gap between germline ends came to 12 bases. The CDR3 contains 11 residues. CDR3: CSAVVHEGYTF. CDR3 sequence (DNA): TGCAGTGCTGTAGTTCACGAGGGCTACACCTTC.

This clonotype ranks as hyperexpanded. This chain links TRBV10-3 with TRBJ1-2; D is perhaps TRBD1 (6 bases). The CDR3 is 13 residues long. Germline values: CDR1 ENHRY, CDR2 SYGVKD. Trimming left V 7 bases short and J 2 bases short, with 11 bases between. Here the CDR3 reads CAITRTENYGYTF. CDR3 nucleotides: TGTGCCATCACCCGGACAGAGAACTATGGCTACACCTTC.

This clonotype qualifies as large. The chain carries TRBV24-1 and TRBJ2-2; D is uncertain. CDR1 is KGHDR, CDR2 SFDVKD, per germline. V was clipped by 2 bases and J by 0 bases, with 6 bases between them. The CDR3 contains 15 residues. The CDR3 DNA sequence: TGTGCCACCAGTGATTCCACACCGAACACCGGGGAGCTGTTTTTT. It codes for CATSDSTPNTGELFF.

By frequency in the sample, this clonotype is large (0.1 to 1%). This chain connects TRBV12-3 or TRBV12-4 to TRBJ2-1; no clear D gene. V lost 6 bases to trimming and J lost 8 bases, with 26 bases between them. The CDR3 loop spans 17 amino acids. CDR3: CASSSDWGRRQNHEQFF. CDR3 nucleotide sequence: TGTGCCAGCAGCTCCGATTGGGGTCGTCGGCAGAACCATGAGCAGTTCTTC.

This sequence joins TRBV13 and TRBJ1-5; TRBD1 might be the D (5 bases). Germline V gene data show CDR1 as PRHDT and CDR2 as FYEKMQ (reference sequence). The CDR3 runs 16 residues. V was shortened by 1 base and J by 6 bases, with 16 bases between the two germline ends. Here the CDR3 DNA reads TGTGCCAGCAGCTTAGCGGGGCTGGGGCTTCGTCAGCCCCAGCATTTT. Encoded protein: CASSLAGLGLRQPQHF.

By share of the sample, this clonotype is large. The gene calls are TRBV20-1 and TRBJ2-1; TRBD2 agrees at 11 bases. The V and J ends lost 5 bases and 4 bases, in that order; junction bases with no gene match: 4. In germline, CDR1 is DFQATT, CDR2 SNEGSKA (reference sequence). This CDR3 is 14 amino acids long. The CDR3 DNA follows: TGCAGTGCTTATAGCGGGAGGGGTTACAATGAGCAGTTCTTC. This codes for CSAYSGRGYNEQFF.

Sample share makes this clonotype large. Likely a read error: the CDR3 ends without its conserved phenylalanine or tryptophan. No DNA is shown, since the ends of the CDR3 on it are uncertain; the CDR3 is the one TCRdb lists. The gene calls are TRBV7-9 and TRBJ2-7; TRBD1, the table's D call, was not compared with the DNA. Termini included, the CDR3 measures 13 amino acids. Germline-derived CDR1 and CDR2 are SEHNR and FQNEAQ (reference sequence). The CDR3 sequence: CASSLGVGGVVYL.

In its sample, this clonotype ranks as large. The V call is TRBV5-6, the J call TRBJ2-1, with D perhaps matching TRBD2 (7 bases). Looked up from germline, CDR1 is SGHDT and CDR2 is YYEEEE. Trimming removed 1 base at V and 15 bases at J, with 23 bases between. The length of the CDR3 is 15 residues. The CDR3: CASSLWGGSGTSTFF. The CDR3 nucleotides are TGTGCCAGCAGCTTGTGGGGGGGCTCCGGGACTTCGACGTTCTTC.

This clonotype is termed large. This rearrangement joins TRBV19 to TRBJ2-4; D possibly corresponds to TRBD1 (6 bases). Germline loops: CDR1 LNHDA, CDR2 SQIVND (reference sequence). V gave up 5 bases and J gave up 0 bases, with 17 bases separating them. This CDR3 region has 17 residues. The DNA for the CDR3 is TGTGCCAGTAGTTTACCTTCGACAGGAATAGCCAAAAACATTCAGTACTTC. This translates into CASSLPSTGIAKNIQYF.

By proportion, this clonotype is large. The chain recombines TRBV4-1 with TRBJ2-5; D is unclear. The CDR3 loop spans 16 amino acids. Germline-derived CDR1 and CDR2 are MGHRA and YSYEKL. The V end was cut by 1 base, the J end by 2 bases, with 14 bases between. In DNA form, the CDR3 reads TGCGCCAGCAGCCAAGGAGAAGGCCTACTTCAAGAGACCCAGTACTTC. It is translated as CASSQGEGLLQETQYF.

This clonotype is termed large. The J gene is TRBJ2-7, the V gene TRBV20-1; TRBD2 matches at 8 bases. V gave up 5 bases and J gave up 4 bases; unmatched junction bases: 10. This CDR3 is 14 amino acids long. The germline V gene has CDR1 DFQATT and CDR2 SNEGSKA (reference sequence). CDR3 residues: CSAAPGRGSYEQYF. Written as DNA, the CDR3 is TGCAGTGCTGCCCCCGGGAGGGGAAGTTACGAGCAGTACTTC.

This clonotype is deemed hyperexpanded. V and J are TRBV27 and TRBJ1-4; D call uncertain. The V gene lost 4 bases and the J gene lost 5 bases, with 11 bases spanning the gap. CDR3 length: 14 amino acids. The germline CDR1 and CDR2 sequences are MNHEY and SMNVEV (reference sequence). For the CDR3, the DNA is TGTGCCAGCAGTTCATTGTCGGAAAATGAAAAACTGTTTTTT. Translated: CASSSLSENEKLFF. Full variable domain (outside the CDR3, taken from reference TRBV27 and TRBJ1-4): EAQVTQNPRYLITVTGKKLTVTCSQNMNHEYMSWYRQDPGLGLRQIYYSMNVEVTDKGDVPEGYKVSRKEKRNFPLILESPSPNQTSLYFCASSSLSENEKLFFGSGTQLSVL.

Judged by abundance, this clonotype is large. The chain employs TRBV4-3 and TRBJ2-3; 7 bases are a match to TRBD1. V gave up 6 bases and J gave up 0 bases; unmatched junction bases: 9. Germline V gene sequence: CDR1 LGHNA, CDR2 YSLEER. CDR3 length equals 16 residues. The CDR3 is CASSRTGQASTDTQYF. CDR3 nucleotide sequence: TGCGCCAGCAGTCGGACAGGACAAGCTAGCACAGATACGCAGTATTTT.

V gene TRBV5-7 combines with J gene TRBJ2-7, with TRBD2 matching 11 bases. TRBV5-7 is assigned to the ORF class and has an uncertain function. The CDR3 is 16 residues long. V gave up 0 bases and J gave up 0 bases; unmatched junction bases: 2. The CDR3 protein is CASSLVSGGASYEQYF. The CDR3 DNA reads TGTGCCAGCAGCTTGGTTAGCGGGGGGGCCTCCTACGAGCAGTACTTC.

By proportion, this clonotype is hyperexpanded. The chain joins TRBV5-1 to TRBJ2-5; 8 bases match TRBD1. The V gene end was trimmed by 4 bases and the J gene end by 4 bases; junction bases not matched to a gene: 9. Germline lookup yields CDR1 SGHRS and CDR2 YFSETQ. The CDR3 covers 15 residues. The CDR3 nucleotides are TGCGCCAGCAGCGCCGGCAGGGGGCAGGGAGAGACCCAGTACTTC. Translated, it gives CASSAGRGQGETQYF.

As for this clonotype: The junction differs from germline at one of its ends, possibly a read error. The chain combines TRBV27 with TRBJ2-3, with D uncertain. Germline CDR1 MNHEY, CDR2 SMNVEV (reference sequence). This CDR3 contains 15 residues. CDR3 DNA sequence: TGTGTCAGCAGTTTAACCAAGTCTGGCACAAATACGCAGTATTTT. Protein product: CVSSLTKSGTNTQYF.

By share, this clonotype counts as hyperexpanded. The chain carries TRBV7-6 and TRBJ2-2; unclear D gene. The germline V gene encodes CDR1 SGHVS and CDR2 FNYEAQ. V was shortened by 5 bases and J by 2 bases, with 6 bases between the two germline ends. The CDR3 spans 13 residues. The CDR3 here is CASSSINTGELFF. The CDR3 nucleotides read TGTGCCAGCAGCAGCATAAACACCGGGGAGCTGTTTTTT.

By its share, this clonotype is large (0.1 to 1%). This CDR3 is CASSLARDRVFGDTQYF. DNA for the CDR3: TGCGCCAGCAGCTTGGCCCGGGACAGGGTTTTTGGAGATACGCAGTATTTT. The chain carries TRBV5-1 and TRBJ2-3; 9 nucleotides agree with TRBD1. The CDR3 is 17 amino acids. Germline values: CDR1 SGHRS, CDR2 YFSETQ. V lost 0 bases, J lost 5 bases, and 10 bases stayed unmatched.

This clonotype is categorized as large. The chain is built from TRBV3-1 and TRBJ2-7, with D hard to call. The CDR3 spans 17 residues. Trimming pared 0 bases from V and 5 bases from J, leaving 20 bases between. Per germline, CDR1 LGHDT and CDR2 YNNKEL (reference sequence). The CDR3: CASSQEVRKVAVNEQYF. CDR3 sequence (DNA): TGTGCCAGCAGCCAAGAAGTGAGGAAGGTAGCCGTGAACGAGCAGTACTTC.